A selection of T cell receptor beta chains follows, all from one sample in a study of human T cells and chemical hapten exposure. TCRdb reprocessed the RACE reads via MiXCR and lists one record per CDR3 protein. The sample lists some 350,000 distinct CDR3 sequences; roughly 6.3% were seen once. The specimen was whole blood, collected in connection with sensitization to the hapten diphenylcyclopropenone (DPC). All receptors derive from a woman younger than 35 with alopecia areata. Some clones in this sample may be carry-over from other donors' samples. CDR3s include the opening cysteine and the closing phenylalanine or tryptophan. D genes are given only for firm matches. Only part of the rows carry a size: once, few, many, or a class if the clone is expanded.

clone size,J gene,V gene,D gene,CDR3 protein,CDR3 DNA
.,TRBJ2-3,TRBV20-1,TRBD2,CSADKRGLDTQYF,TGCAGTGCTGATAAGCGGGGGTTAGATACGCAGTATTTT
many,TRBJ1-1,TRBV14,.,CASSGHLNTEAFF,TGTGCCAGCTCAGGACACTTGAACACTGAAGCTTTCTTT
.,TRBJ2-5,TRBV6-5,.,CASSYQGQETQCF,TGTGCCAGCAGTTACCAGGGTCAAGAGACCCAGTGCTTC
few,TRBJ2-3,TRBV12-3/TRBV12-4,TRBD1,CASSSTLGTGTGIVNTQYF,TGTGCCAGCAGTTCAACACTTGGAACCGGGACAGGAATTGTGAATACGCAGTATTTT
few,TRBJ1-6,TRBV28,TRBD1,CASSFYPGTANSPLHF,TGTGCCAGCAGTTTTTATCCCGGGACAGCCAATTCACCCCTCCACTTT
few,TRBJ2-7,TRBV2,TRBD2,CASSETLSGGAYEQYF,TGTGCCAGCAGTGAGACACTTAGCGGGGGGGCCTACGAGCAGTACTTC
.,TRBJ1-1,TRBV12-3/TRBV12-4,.,CASRPRGLMNTEAFF,TGTGCCAGCAGACCCCGGGGCCTAATGAACACTGAAGCTTTCTTT
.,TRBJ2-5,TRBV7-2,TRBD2,CASSRLADKETQYF,TGTGCCAGCAGCCGACTAGCGGATAAAGAGACCCAGTACTTC
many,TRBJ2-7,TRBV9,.,CASSVTPEIDYYEQYF,TGTGCCAGCAGCGTAACCCCGGAAATCGACTACTACGAGCAGTACTTC
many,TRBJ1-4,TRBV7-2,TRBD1,CASSFLPGTGGGLGEKLFF,TGTGCCAGCAGCTTCCTCCCCGGGACAGGGGGGGGTTTGGGCGAAAAACTGTTTTTT
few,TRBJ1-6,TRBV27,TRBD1,CASSHRQGATNSPLHF,TGTGCCAGCAGCCATCGACAGGGGGCTACCAATTCACCCCTCCACTTT
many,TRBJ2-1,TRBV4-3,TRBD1,CASSPGEDRAYNEQFF,TGCGCCAGCAGCCCCGGAGAAGACAGGGCCTACAATGAGCAGTTCTTC
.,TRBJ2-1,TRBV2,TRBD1,CASSRDRQAYNEQFF,TGTGCCAGCAGTAGGGACAGGCAGGCCTACAATGAGCAGTTCTTC
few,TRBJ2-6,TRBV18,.,CASSPDGANVLTF,TGTGCCAGCTCACCAGACGGGGCCAACGTCCTGACTTTC
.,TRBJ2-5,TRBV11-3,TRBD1,CASSGTGTGGETQYF,TGTGCCAGCAGCGGAACCGGGACAGGGGGAGAGACCCAGTACTTC
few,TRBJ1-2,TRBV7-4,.,CASSPICTIYGYTF,TGTGCCAGCAGCCCTATCTGCACCATCTATGGCTACACCTTC
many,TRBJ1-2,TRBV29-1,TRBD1,CSAGTALNYGYTF,TGCAGCGCCGGGACAGCTCTTAACTATGGCTACACCTTC
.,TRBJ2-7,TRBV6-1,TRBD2,CASSRTLGEGNEQYF,TGTGCCAGCAGCCGAACGCTGGGGGAGGGCAACGAGCAGTACTTC
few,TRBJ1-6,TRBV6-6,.,CASSYHPSNSPLHF,TGTGCCAGCAGTTACCACCCGAGTAATTCACCCCTCCACTTT
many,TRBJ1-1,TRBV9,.,CASSPGPNAEAFF,TGTGCCAGCAGCCCCGGACCCAACGCTGAAGCTTTCTTT
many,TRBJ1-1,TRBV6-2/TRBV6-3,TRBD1,CASKLQGATEAFF,TGTGCCAGCAAGTTGCAGGGGGCCACTGAAGCTTTCTTT
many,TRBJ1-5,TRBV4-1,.,CASSQEIGTPYQPQHF,TGCGCCAGCAGCCAAGAAATAGGGACACCGTATCAGCCCCAGCATTTT
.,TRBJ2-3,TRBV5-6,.,CASSLAHRGDTQYF,TGTGCCAGCAGCTTGGCTCATCGGGGAGATACGCAGTATTTT
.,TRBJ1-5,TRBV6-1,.,CASKEFNQPQHF,TGTGCCAGCAAGGAATTTAATCAGCCCCAGCATTTT
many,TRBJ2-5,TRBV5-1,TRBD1,CASSRQGVETQYF,TGCGCCAGCAGCCGCCAGGGGGTGGAGACCCAGTACTTC
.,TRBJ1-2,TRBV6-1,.,CASSESDGGGYGYTF,TGTGCCAGCAGTGAAAGCGACGGCGGCGGCTATGGCTACACCTTC
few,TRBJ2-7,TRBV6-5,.,CASSLEGNEQYF,TGTGCCAGCAGTTTGGAGGGAAACGAGCAGTACTTC
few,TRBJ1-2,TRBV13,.,CASSREIGYTF,TGTGCCAGCAGCAGAGAGATTGGCTACACCTTC
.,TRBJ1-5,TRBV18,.,CASSLHRDQPQHF,TGTGCCAGCTCACTCCACAGGGATCAGCCCCAGCATTTT
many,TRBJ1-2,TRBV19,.,CASSIRQSAAYGYTF,TGTGCCAGTAGTATCAGACAGTCTGCGGCTTATGGCTACACCTTC
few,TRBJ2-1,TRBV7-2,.,CASSQEVIEQFF,TGTGCCAGCAGCCAAGAGGTGATTGAGCAGTTCTTC
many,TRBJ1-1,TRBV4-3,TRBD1,CASSRVQGAGAFF,TGCGCCAGCAGCCGAGTACAGGGGGCGGGAGCTTTCTTT
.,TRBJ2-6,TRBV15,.,CATSSKTGANVLTF,TGTGCCACCAGCAGTAAAACTGGGGCCAACGTCCTGACTTTC
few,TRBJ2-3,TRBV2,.,CASLMDSLTDTQYF,TGTGCCAGCCTCATGGATAGCCTCACAGATACGCAGTATTTT
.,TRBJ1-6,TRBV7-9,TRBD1,CASSPDRVNSPLHF,TGTGCCAGCAGCCCGGACAGGGTTAATTCACCCCTCCACTTT
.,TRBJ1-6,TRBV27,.,CASRRDSLEPLHF,TGTGCCAGCAGGCGCGACAGCCTGGAACCCCTCCACTTT
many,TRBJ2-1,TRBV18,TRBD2,CASSPPSGGHNEQFF,TGTGCCAGCTCACCACCAAGCGGGGGACACAATGAGCAGTTCTTC
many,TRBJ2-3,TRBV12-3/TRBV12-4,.,CASNSLDTIDTQYF,TGTGCCAGCAATTCACTTGACACCATCGATACGCAGTATTTT
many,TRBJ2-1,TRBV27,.,CASSLQLNTYNEQFF,TGTGCCAGCAGTTTACAGCTGAACACTTACAATGAGCAGTTCTTC
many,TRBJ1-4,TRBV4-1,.,CASSQPWRAEGEKLFF,TGCGCCAGCAGCCAGCCTTGGAGGGCCGAGGGTGAAAAACTGTTTTTT
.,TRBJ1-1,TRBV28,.,CASSLRDPEAFF,TGTGCGAGCAGTTTGAGGGACCCAGAAGCTTTCTTT
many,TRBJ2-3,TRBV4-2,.,CASSLQGPTDTSTDTQYF,TGTGCCAGCAGCCTGCAGGGTCCGACGGATACTAGCACAGATACGCAGTATTTT
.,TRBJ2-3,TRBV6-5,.,CASTPADSFTDTQYF,TGTGCCAGCACCCCGGCGGACAGTTTCACAGATACGCAGTATTTT
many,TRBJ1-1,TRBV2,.,CASSEQRNTEAFF,TGTGCCAGCAGTGAACAGCGGAACACTGAAGCTTTCTTT
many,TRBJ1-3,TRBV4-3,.,CASSPGPYSGNTIYF,TGCGCCAGCAGCCCTGGACCGTACTCTGGAAACACCATATATTTT
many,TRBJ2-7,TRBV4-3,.,CASSQGPTGIYEQYF,TGCGCCAGCAGCCAGGGACCTACAGGGATTTACGAGCAGTACTTC
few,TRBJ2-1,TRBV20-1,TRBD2,CSARDFSGDYNEQFF,TGCAGTGCTAGAGATTTTAGCGGGGATTACAATGAGCAGTTCTTC
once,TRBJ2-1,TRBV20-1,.,CSARDTSSYNEQFF,TGCAGTGCTAGGGACACCTCCTCCTACAATGAGCAGTTCTTC
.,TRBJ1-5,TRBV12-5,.,CASGLVHGPGQRNQPQHF,TGTGCTAGTGGTTTGGTACATGGGCCGGGGCAGAGGAATCAGCCCCAGCATTTT
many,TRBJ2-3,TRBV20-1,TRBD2,CSAITGGTGTQYF,TGCAGTGCTATTACGGGGGGGACGGGGACGCAGTATTTT
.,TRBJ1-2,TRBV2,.,CASSEQILLNYGYTF,TGTGCCAGCAGTGAACAGATTCTCCTCAACTATGGCTACACCTTC
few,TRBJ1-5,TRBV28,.,CASSFEPINQPQHF,TGTGCCAGCAGTTTCGAACCTATTAATCAGCCCCAGCATTTT
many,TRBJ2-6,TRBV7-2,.,CASSLRRGSSGANVLTF,TGTGCCAGCAGCTTGCGGCGAGGGAGCTCTGGGGCCAACGTCCTGACTTTC
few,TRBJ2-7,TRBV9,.,CASSVGSSAYEQYF,TGTGCCAGCAGCGTAGGCTCCAGCGCTTACGAGCAGTACTTC
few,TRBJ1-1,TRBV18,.,CASSPQNWNTEAFF,TGTGCCAGCTCACCACAAAACTGGAACACTGAAGCTTTCTTT
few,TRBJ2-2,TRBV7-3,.,CASSSMTESRAGELFF,TGTGCCAGCAGCTCTATGACGGAATCAAGGGCCGGGGAGCTGTTTTTT
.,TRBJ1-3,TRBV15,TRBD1,CATSRDRTGVGNTIYF,TGTGCCACCAGCAGAGATCGGACAGGGGTTGGAAACACCATATATTTT
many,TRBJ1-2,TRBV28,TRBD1,CASRRSGGRGGYTF,TGTGCCAGCAGGCGTTCAGGGGGCCGTGGGGGCTACACCTTC
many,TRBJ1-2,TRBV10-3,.,CAIRSQDKENYGYTF,TGTGCCATCAGATCGCAGGACAAGGAAAACTATGGCTACACCTTC